A single sample gave rise to the 20 T cell receptor beta chains below, sequenced in a study of blood T cell repertoires in COVID-19. TCRdb's table, derived via immunoSEQ multiplex PCR, lists solely in-frame clones and lacks some. The table records approximately 490,000 clones, about nine tenths of them present only once. What was sequenced was PBMCs or T cells enriched from blood (not recorded which). These receptors were taken from a young woman who had recovered from COVID-19.

This rearrangement joins TRBV6-5 to TRBJ2-1; D not certain. The CDR3 is made up of 13 amino acids. CDR1 is MNHEY, CDR2 SVGAGI, per germline. V was cut by 5 bases and J by 5 bases, with 10 bases left in between. The DNA of the CDR3 is TGTGCCAGCAGTCTCAACTACCACAATGAGCAGTTCTTC. This codes for CASSLNYHNEQFF.

The chain couples TRBV5-1 to TRBJ1-1, with 8 bases aligning to TRBD1. V lost 4 bases to trimming and J lost 1 base; unmatched junction nucleotides: 15. CDR3 size: 18 residues. Germline CDR1 SGHRS, CDR2 YFSETQ. The CDR3 nucleotides read TGCGCCAGCAGCGCATCCAATCCGGGACAGGATCCGAACACTGAAGCTTTCTTT. Translation: CASSASNPGQDPNTEAFF. Combining the CDR3 with reference TRBV5-1 and TRBJ1-1 gives the whole variable domain KAGVTQTPRYLIKTRGQQVTLSCSPISGHRSVSWYQQTPGQGLQFLFEYFSETQRNKGNFPGRFSGRQFSNSRSEMNVSTLELGDSALYLCASSASNPGQDPNTEAFFGQGTRLTVV.

This clone came up once. J is TRBJ2-7 and V is TRBV14; D is uncertain. Trimming pared 0 bases from V and 2 bases from J, leaving 23 bases between. The CDR3 has 19 amino acids. The germline gives CDR1 SGHDN, CDR2 FVKESK. This chain's CDR3 is CASSQDNLRSALQPYEQYF. The CDR3 nucleotides are TGTGCCAGCAGCCAAGATAACCTAAGGAGCGCTCTACAACCCTACGAGCAGTACTTC.

The rearrangement uses TRBV3-1 (or the pseudogene TRBV3-2) and TRBJ2-3, with 14 bases that match TRBD2. With V trimmed by 1 base and J by 6 bases, 6 bases remained unmatched. The germline CDR1 and CDR2 sequences are LGHDT and YNNKEL (reference sequence). CDR3 length: 17 residues. In nucleotides, the CDR3 is TGTGCCAGCAGCCAAGGAAGGACTAGCGGGGGGAGGGATACGCAGTATTTT. Its protein is CASSQGRTSGGRDTQYF.

The J gene is TRBJ1-2, the V gene TRBV2; 8 bases align to TRBD1. V was clipped by 5 bases and J by 6 bases; unmatched bases: 8. The CDR3 sequence is 14 residues long. Per the germline V gene, CDR1 is SNHLY and CDR2 is FYNNEI. CDR3: CASSSDRDGHGYTF. Written as DNA, the CDR3 is TGTGCCAGCAGTTCGGACAGGGATGGCCATGGCTACACCTTC.

This clone was seen just once. At one of its ends the junction is not consistent with the germline gene, which may arise from a read error. The chain recombines TRBV2 with TRBJ1-4, with unresolved D. Germline V gives CDR1 SNHLY, CDR2 FYNNEI. This CDR3 has 16 amino acids. The CDR3 region is CASSETTWATYEKLFF. Here the CDR3 DNA reads TGTGCCAGCAGTGAGACGACCTGGGCAACTTATGAAAAACTGTTTTTT. The whole variable domain, remainder taken from reference TRBV2 and TRBJ1-4, is EPEVTQTPSHQVTQMGQEVILRCVPISNHLYFYWYRQILGQKVEFLVSFYNNEISEKSEIFDDQFSVERPDGSNFTLKIRSTKLEDSAMYFCASSETTWATYEKLFFGSGTQLSVL.

This chain links TRBV6-1 with TRBJ2-7, with 8 bases identical to TRBD2. The V segment lost 7 bases and the J segment 2 bases; nucleotides outside the gene matches: 13. The CDR3 consists of 16 residues. CDR1 is MNHNS and CDR2 is SASEGT in the germline V gene. For the CDR3, the DNA is TGTGCCAGCATTAAAGCGGGGGCTGGGAGTACCTACGAGCAGTACTTC. Protein: CASIKAGAGSTYEQYF.

The chain's CDR3 is CASSASTGTYGYTF. DNA for the CDR3: TGTGCCAGCAGCGCTAGCACAGGGACCTATGGCTACACCTTC. The chain is built from TRBV5-5 and TRBJ1-2; perhaps TRBD1 as D (6 bases). Germline values: CDR1 SGHKS, CDR2 YYEKEE (reference sequence). Trimming took 4 bases from V and 4 from J, leaving 14 bases between them. The CDR3 runs 14 residues. Combining the CDR3 with reference TRBV5-5 and TRBJ1-2 gives the whole variable domain DAGVTQSPTHLIKTRGQQVTLRCSPISGHKSVSWYQQVLGQGPQFIFQYYEKEERGRGNFPDRFSARQFPNYSSELNVNALLLGDSALYLCASSASTGTYGYTFGSGTRLTVV.

This chain uses TRBV10-3 with TRBJ1-2, with a weak D call TRBD1 (5 bases). Germline V CDR1 and CDR2: ENHRY, SYGVKD. The CDR3 sequence is 15 residues long. Trimming took off 2 bases at V and 6 bases at J, with 16 bases between the two ends. CDR3 coding DNA: TGTGCCATCAGTGAGACTCCGACGGCAGGGCATGGCTACACCTTC. Its protein is CAISETPTAGHGYTF.

This clone has a handful of counts. Here the CDR3 reads CASSLGQGDTGELFF. The CDR3 nucleotides are TGCGCCAGCAGCTTGGGGCAGGGGGACACCGGGGAGCTGTTTTTT. The chain links TRBV5-1 to TRBJ2-2, with 7 nucleotides matching TRBD1. There are 15 residues in the CDR3. V dropped 0 bases and J dropped 3; count of bases not matched to a gene: 2. From germline, CDR1 is SGHRS and CDR2 YFSETQ.

This CDR3 reads CASSGTSREDEQYF. DNA of the CDR3: TGTGCCAGCAGTGGGACTAGCAGAGAGGACGAGCAGTACTTC. The V call is TRBV2, the J call TRBJ2-7; 8 bases fit TRBD2. Germline V gene data show CDR1 as SNHLY and CDR2 as FYNNEI. The CDR3 runs to 14 residues. V was clipped by 4 bases and J by 5 bases; unmatched bases: 7. Complete variable domain (other parts from reference TRBV2 and TRBJ2-7): EPEVTQTPSHQVTQMGQEVILRCVPISNHLYFYWYRQILGQKVEFLVSFYNNEISEKSEIFDDQFSVERPDGSNFTLKIRSTKLEDSAMYFCASSGTSREDEQYFGPGTRLTVT.

The rearrangement links TRBV5-1 to TRBJ2-2; D not certain. CDR3 length: 16 residues. The germline V gene has CDR1 SGHRS and CDR2 YFSETQ. Trimming stripped 0 bases from V and 1 base from J, with 10 bases between. CDR3 DNA: TGCGCCAGCAGCTTGGTAGTGTCGGGGAACACCGGGGAGCTGTTTTTT. Translation: CASSLVVSGNTGELFF.

The chain couples TRBV3-1 (or the pseudogene TRBV3-2) to TRBJ1-3; 11 nucleotides align to TRBD1. This CDR3 contains 14 residues. Germline CDR1 LGHDT, CDR2 YNNKEL (reference sequence). With V trimmed by 4 bases and J by 13 bases, 9 bases remained unmatched. The CDR3: CASSPRDRGFTIYF. The CDR3 DNA reads TGTGCCAGCAGCCCGAGGGACAGGGGGTTTACAATATATTTT.

The rearrangement links TRBV27 to TRBJ1-2; TRBD1 agrees at 7 bases. Germline CDR1 reads MNHEY; CDR2 reads SMNVEV (reference sequence). Germline trimming cut 2 bases from V and 4 bases from J; bases unmatched to any gene: 7. The CDR3 spans 15 residues. Here the CDR3 reads CASSLIGDSPYGYTF. The DNA for the CDR3 is TGTGCCAGCAGTTTAATAGGGGACAGTCCCTATGGCTACACCTTC.

This chain joins TRBV11-3 and TRBJ2-7, with 8 bases fitting TRBD2. Germline lookup yields CDR1 SGHNT and CDR2 YENEEA. V gave up 6 bases and J gave up 3 bases; unmatched junction bases: 10. The CDR3 runs 15 residues. The CDR3 DNA follows: TGTGCCAGCAGTCCCGGGGGGGACAACAGCTACGAGCAGTACTTC. Amino acid sequence: CASSPGGDNSYEQYF.

The V call is TRBV5-5, the J call TRBJ1-2; TRBD1 matches 9 bases. The CDR3 is 15 residues long. The trim removed 2 bases at V and 2 bases at J, leaving 4 bases unmatched. Germline lookup yields CDR1 SGHKS and CDR2 YYEKEE (reference sequence). DNA of the CDR3: TGTGCCAGCAGCTTAAAGGACAGGGGAAACTATGGCTACACCTTC. It translates to CASSLKDRGNYGYTF.

The rearrangement joins TRBV19 to TRBJ2-1; the match to TRBD2 covers 10 bases. The CDR3 consists of 13 residues. The V and J ends lost 3 bases and 10 bases, in that order; junction bases with no gene match: 3. Germline V gives CDR1 LNHDA, CDR2 SQIVND (reference sequence). The CDR3 nucleotides read TGTGCCAGTAGTATCCAGCGGGGGGGCGAGCAGTTCTTC. Amino acids: CASSIQRGGEQFF.

This chain uses TRBV3-1 (or the pseudogene TRBV3-2) with TRBJ1-1; maybe TRBD1 (6 bases). This CDR3 has 15 residues. Trimming removed 4 bases at V and 8 bases at J, with 20 bases between. Germline V gene lookup returns CDR1 LGHDT and CDR2 YNNKEL (reference sequence). The CDR3 region is CASSPESTGFSEAFF. The CDR3 DNA is TGTGCCAGCAGCCCCGAGTCAACAGGGTTTTCGGAAGCTTTCTTT.

V and J are TRBV12-3 or TRBV12-4 and TRBJ2-7; 8 nucleotides match TRBD1. The V segment lost 5 bases and the J segment 6 bases; nucleotides outside the gene matches: 6. This CDR3 has 13 residues. The CDR3 region has the DNA TGTGCCAGCAGTACCAGGGGGCTCGGCGAGCAGTACTTC. Residues: CASSTRGLGEQYF.

The chain has TRBV7-9 and TRBJ1-2, with 9 bases lining up with TRBD1. The J segment lost 7 bases and the V segment lost 7 bases, leaving 13 bases of the junction unmatched. Germline CDR1 SEHNR, CDR2 FQNEAQ (reference sequence). The CDR3 runs to 15 residues. The CDR3 is CASTTDRTGEIGYTF. CDR3 sequence (DNA): TGTGCCAGCACTACCGATCGGACAGGGGAAATTGGCTACACCTTC.